Sequencing of this TCR beta chain was carried out in a study of shared clonotypes between healthy human individuals. Sequencing used immunoSEQ multiplex PCR; TCRdb keeps in-frame clones, though not all of them. The sample records 450,000 to 500,000 clones, around 85% being singletons. The V segment lost 2 bases and the J segment 3 bases; nucleotides outside the gene matches: 4. In germline, CDR1 is MNHEY, CDR2 SVGAGI. The length of the CDR3 is 14 residues. This clonotype was sampled from a woman in her thirties or forties in good health. Some clones in this sample may be carry-over from other donors' samples. V gene TRBV6-5 combines with J gene TRBJ2-7, with 7 bases that match TRBD1. The sequenced sample consisted of PBMCs. The CDR3 nucleotides read TGTGCCAGCAGTTACGGGACAGAGGGCTACGAGCAGTACTTC. Amino acids: CASSYGTEGYEQYF.